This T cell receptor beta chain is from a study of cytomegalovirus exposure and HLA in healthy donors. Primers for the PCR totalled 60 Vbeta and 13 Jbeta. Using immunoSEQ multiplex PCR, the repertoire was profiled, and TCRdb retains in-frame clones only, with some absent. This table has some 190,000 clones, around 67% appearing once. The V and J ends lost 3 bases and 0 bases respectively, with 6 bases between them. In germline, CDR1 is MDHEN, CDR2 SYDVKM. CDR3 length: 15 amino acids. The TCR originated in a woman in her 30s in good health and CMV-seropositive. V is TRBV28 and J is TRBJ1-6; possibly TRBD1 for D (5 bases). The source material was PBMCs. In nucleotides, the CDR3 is TGTGCCAGCAGTTTCGACAGCTCCTATAATTCACCCCTCCACTTT. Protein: CASSFDSSYNSPLHF.